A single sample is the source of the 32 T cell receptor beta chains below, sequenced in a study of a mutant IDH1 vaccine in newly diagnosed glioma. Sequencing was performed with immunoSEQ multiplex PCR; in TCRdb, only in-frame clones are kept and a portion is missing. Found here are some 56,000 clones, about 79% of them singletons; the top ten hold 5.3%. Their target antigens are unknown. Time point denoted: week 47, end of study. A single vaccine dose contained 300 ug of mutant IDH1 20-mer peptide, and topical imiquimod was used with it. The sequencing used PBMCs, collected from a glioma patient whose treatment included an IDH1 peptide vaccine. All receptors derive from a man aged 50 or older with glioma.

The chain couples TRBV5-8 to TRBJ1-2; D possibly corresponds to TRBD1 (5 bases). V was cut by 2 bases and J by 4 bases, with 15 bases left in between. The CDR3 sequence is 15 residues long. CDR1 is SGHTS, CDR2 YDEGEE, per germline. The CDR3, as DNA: TGTGCCAGCAGCTTCACAAATGGGGGAGGCTATGGCTACACCTTC. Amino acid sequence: CASSFTNGGGYGYTF.

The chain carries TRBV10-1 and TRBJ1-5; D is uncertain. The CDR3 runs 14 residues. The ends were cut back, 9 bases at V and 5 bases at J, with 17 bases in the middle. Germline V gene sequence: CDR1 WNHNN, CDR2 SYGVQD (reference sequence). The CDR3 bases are TGCGCCAGGAATGGGTTTCGGGATTATCAGCCCCAGCATTTT. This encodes CARNGFRDYQPQHF.

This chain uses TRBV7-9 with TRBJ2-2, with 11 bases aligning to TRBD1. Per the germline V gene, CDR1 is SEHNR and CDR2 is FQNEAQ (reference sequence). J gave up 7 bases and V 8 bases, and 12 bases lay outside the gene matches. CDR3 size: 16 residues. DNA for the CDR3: TGTGCCAGCCGTCAAACGGACAGGGGGCTCGGCGGGGAGCTGTTTTTT. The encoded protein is CASRQTDRGLGGELFF.

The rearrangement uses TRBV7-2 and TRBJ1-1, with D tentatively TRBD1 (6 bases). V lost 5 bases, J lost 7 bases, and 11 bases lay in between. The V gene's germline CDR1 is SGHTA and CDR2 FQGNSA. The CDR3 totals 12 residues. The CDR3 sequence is CASSIWTDEAFF. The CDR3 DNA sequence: TGTGCCAGCAGCATTTGGACAGATGAAGCTTTCTTT.

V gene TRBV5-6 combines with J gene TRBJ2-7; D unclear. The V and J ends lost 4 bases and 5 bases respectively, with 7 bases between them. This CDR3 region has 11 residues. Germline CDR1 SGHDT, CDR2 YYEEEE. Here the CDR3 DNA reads TGTGCCAGCAGCAAGATCCACGAGCAGTACTTC. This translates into CASSKIHEQYF.

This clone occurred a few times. As DNA, the CDR3 is TGTGCCTTCGGCCCGCTGAACACTGAAGCTTTCTTT. Its protein is CAFGPLNTEAFF. J is TRBJ1-1 and V is TRBV30; D remains unclear. The CDR3 is made up of 12 amino acids. Germline values: CDR1 GTSNPN, CDR2 SVGIG (reference sequence). V lost 7 bases, J lost 0 bases, and 9 bases lay in between.

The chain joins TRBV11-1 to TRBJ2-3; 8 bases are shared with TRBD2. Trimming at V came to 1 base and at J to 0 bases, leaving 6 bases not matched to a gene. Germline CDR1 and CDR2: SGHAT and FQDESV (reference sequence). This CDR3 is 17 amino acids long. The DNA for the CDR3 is TGTGCCAGCAGCTTAGGACTCGGCGGGGGGAGCACAGATACGCAGTATTTT. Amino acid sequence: CASSLGLGGGSTDTQYF. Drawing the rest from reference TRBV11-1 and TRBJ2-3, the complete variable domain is EAEVAQSPRYKITEKSQAVAFWCDPISGHATLYWYRQILGQGPELLVQFQDESVVDDSQLPKDRFSAERLKGVDSTLKIQPAELGDSAMYLCASSLGLGGGSTDTQYFGPGTRLTVL.

The CDR3 coding sequence is TGTGCCAGCAGCGCCCGTAGGAACGTGGACGAGCAGTACTTC. This translates into CASSARRNVDEQYF. V gene TRBV7-8 combines with J gene TRBJ2-7; D is unresolved. Germline V CDR1 and CDR2: SGHVS, FQNEAQ. The CDR3 has 14 amino acids. V was cut by 5 bases and J by 5 bases, with 16 bases left in between.

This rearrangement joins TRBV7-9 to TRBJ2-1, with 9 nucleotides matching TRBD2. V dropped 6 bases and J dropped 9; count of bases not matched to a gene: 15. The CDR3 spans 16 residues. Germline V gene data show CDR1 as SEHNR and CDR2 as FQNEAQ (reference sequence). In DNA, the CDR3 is TGTGCCAGCAGGAGTTCTCGCGGGGGGGCTAATAGTGAGCAGTTCTTC. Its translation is CASRSSRGGANSEQFF.

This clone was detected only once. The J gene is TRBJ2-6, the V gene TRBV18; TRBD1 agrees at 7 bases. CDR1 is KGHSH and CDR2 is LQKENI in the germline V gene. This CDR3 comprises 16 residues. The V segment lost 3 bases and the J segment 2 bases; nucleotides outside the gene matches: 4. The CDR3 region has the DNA TGTGCCAGCTCACCTAGACAGGGAACTGGGGCCAACGTCCTGACTTTC. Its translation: CASSPRQGTGANVLTF. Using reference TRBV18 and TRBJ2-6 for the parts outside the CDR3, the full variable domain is NAGVMQNPRHLVRRRGQEARLRCSPMKGHSHVYWYRQLPEEGLKFMVYLQKENIIDESGMPKERFSAEFPKEGPSILRIQQVVRGDSAAYFCASSPRQGTGANVLTFGAGSRLTVL.

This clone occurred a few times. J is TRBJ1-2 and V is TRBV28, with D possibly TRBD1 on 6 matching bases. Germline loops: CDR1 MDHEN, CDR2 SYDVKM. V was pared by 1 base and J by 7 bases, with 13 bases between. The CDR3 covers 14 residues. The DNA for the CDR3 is TGTGCCAGCAGTTTATCCCAACAGGGAGGTGGCTACACCTTC. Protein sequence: CASSLSQQGGGYTF.

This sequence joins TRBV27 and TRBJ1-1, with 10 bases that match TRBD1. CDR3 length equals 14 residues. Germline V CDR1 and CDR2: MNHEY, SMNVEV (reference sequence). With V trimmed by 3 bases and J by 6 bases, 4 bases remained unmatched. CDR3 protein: CASSFWGTGAEAFF. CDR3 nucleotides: TGTGCCAGCAGTTTTTGGGGGACAGGGGCTGAAGCTTTCTTT.

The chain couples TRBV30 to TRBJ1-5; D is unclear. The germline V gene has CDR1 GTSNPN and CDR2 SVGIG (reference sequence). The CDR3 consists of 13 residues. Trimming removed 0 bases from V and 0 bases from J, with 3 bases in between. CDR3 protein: CAWSVNSNQPQHF. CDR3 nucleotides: TGTGCCTGGAGTGTAAATAGCAATCAGCCCCAGCATTTT.

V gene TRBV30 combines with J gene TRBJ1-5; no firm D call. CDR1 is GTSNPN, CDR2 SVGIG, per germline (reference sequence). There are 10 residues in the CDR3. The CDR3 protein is CACGLQPQHF. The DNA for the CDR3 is TGTGCGTGCGGGCTTCAGCCCCAGCATTTT.

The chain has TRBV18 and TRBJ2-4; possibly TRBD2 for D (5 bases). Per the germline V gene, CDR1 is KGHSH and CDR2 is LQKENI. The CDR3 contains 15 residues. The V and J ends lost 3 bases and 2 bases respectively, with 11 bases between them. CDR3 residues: CASSPLSGTKNIQYF. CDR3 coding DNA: TGTGCCAGCTCACCCCTCTCGGGGACCAAAAACATTCAGTACTTC.

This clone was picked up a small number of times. CDR3 nucleotides: TGTGCCAGCAGTGGGGTAAAAGGGGGCTGGGCTGAAGCTTTCTTT. Translation: CASSGVKGGWAEAFF. This chain links TRBV6-1 with TRBJ1-1; 7 bases fit TRBD1. Trimming took 4 bases from V and 6 from J; bases not matched to a gene: 11. This CDR3 has 15 amino acids. CDR1 MNHNS and CDR2 SASEGT come from the germline V gene.

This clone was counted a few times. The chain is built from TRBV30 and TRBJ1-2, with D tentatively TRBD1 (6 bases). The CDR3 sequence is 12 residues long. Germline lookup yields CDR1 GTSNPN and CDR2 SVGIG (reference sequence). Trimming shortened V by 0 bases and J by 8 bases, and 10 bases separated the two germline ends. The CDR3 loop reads CAWSVQGRGYTF. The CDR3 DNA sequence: TGTGCCTGGAGTGTGCAGGGGAGAGGCTACACCTTC.

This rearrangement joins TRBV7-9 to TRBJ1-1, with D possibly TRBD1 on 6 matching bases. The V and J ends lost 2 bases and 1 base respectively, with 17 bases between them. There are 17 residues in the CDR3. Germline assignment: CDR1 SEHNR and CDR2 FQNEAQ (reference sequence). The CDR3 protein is CASSLLSLGQPNTEAFF. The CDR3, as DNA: TGTGCCAGCAGCTTACTAAGTCTAGGACAGCCGAACACTGAAGCTTTCTTT.

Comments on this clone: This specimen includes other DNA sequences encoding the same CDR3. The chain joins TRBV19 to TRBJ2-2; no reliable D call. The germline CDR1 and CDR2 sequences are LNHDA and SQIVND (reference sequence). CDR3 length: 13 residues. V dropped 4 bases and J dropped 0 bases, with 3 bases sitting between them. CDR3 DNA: TGTGCCAGTAGTAAATCGAACACCGGGGAGCTGTTTTTT. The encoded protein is CASSKSNTGELFF.

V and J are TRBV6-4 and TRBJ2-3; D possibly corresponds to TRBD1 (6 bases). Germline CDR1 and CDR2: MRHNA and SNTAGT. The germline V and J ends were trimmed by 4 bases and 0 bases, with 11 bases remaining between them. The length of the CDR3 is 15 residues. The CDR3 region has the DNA TGTGCCAGCAGTGCGACAGGAGCTAGCACAGATACGCAGTATTTT. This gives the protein CASSATGASTDTQYF.

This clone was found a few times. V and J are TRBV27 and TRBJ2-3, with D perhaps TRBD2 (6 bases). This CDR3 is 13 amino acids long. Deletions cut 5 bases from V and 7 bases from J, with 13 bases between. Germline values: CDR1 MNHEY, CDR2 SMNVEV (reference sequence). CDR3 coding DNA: TGTGCCAGCAGTAGGCGGGGTAGATATACGCAGTATTTT. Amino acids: CASSRRGRYTQYF.

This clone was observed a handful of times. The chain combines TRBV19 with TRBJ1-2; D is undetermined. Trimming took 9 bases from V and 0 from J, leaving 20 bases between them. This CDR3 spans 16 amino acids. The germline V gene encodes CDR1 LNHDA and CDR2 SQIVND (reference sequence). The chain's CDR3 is CASRGEGGTTNYGYTF. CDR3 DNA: TGTGCCAGCCGCGGTGAGGGCGGAACAACTAACTATGGCTACACCTTC.

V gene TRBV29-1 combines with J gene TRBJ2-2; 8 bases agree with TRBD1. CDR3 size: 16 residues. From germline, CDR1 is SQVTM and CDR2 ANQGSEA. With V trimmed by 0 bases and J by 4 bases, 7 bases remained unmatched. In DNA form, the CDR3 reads TGCAGCGTTGAAGATCGCGGGACAGGACTCACCGGGGAGCTGTTTTTT. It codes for CSVEDRGTGLTGELFF.

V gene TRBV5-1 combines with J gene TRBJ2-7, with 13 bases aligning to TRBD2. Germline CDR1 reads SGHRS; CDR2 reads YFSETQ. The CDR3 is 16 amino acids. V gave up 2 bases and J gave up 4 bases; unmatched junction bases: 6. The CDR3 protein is CASSFGTSGALYEQYF. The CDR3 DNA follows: TGCGCCAGCAGCTTTGGGACTAGCGGGGCCCTTTACGAGCAGTACTTC.

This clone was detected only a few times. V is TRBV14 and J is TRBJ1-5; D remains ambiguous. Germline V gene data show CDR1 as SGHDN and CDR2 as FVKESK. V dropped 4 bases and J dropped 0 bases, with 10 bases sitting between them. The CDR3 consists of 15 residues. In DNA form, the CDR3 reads TGTGCCAGCAGCCCCCGACCACTTAGCAATCAGCCCCAGCATTTT. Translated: CASSPRPLSNQPQHF.

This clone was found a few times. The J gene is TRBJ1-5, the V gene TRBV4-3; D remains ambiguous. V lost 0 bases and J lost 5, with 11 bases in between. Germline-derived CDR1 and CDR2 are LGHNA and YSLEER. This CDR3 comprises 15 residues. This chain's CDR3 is CASSQDLVRHQPQHF. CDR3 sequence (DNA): TGCGCCAGCAGCCAAGATCTTGTCCGACATCAGCCCCAGCATTTT.

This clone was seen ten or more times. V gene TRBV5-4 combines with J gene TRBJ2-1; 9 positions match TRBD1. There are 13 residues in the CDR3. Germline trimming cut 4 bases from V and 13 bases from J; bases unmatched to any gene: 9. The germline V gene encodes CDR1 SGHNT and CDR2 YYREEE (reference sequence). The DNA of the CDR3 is TGTGCCAGCAGCGCCCCACCGGGACAGGGCCAGTTCTTC. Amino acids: CASSAPPGQGQFF.

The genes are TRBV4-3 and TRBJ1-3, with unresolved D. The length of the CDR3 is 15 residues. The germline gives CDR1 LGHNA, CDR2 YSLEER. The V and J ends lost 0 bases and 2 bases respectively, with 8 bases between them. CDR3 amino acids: CASSQDRPAGNTIYF. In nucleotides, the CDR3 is TGCGCCAGCAGCCAAGACCGCCCGGCTGGAAACACCATATATTTT.

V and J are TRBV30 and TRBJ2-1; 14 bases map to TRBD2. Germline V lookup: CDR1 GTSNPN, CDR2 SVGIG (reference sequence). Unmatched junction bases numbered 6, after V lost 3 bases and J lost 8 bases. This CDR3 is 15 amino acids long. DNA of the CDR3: TGTGCCTGGAGCCCAGGACTAGCGGGGGGCGATGAGCAGTTCTTC. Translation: CAWSPGLAGGDEQFF.

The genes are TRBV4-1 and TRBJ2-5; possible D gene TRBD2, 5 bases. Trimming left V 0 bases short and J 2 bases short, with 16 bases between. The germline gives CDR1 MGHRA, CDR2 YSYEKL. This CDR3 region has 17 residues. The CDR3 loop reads CASSQDQPGVPQETQYF. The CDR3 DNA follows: TGCGCCAGCAGCCAAGATCAACCCGGGGTCCCTCAAGAGACCCAGTACTTC.

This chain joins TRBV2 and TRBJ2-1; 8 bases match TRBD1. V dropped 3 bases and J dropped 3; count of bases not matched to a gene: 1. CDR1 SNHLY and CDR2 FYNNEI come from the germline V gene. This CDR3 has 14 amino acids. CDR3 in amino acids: CASSEGTGYNEQFF. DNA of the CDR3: TGTGCCAGCAGTGAGGGGACAGGCTACAATGAGCAGTTCTTC. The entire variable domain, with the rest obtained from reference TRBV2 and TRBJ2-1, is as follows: EPEVTQTPSHQVTQMGQEVILRCVPISNHLYFYWYRQILGQKVEFLVSFYNNEISEKSEIFDDQFSVERPDGSNFTLKIRSTKLEDSAMYFCASSEGTGYNEQFFGPGTRLTVL.

CDR3 nucleotide sequence: TGTGCCAGCAGCTCCCCGCCGGGACACATGAACACCGGGGAGCTGTTTTTT. This sequence encodes CASSSPPGHMNTGELFF. This rearrangement joins TRBV7-9 to TRBJ2-2; D is possibly TRBD1 (6 bases). Germline CDR1 SEHNR, CDR2 FQNEAQ (reference sequence). V was shortened by 4 bases and J by 1 base, with 16 bases between the two germline ends. The CDR3 spans 17 residues.